The rows below give T cell receptor beta chains drawn from one sample of a study of T cell changes during pregnancy in multiple sclerosis. Assay: immunoSEQ multiplex PCR; the TCRdb copy retains only in-frame clones and omits some. The sample lists tens of thousands of clones; over 80% were seen once. The sample consisted of peripheral blood. All receptors derive from a female donor with multiple sclerosis, enrolled in a pregnancy study. Each CDR3 is given with its conserved first and last residue. Fields, in order: clone size, V gene, D gene, J gene, CDR3 protein, CDR3 DNA. D genes are given only for firm matches. Not all rows give a size; the values are once, few, many and, for expanded clones, a class.

NA	TRBV5-6	NA	TRBJ1-1	CASSLNPRGDWYTEAFF	TGTGCCAGCAGCTTGAATCCCCGAGGGGATTGGTACACTGAAGCTTTCTTT
NA	TRBV28	NA	TRBJ1-2	CASSFGGNYGYTF	TGTGCCAGCAGTTTTGGGGGGAACTATGGCTACACCTTC
NA	TRBV6-6	NA	TRBJ1-5	CAGREDGNQPQHF	TGTGCCGGCAGGGAGGACGGCAATCAGCCCCAGCATTTT
NA	TRBV29-1	NA	TRBJ2-7	CSVEKSGVKPYEQYF	TGCAGCGTTGAAAAAAGCGGCGTAAAGCCCTACGAGCAGTACTTC
NA	TRBV6-5	TRBD1	TRBJ2-7	CAGGTGGREQYF	TGTGCCGGTGGGACAGGGGGTCGTGAGCAGTACTTC
once	TRBV19	TRBD1	TRBJ2-5	CASSLQQGPGETQYF	TGTGCCAGTAGTCTCCAACAGGGGCCCGGAGAGACCCAGTACTTC
NA	TRBV28	NA	TRBJ1-1	CASSVLVSGGTEAFF	TGTGCCAGCAGTGTACTGGTCTCTGGGGGCACTGAAGCTTTCTTT
NA	TRBV10-3	TRBD2	TRBJ2-3	CAISESLAGGDTDTQYF	TGTGCCATCAGTGAGTCCCTAGCGGGAGGGGACACAGATACGCAGTATTTT
NA	TRBV7-2	TRBD1	TRBJ2-7	CASSYTGTGSYEQYF	TGTGCCAGCAGTTATACGGGGACAGGCTCCTACGAGCAGTACTTC
few	TRBV5-1	TRBD1	TRBJ1-2	CASSLGQEGYTF	TGCGCCAGCAGCCTGGGACAGGAGGGCTACACCTTC
NA	TRBV7-2	NA	TRBJ2-1	CASSLKLSSYNEQFF	TGTGCCAGCAGCTTAAAACTATCCTCCTACAATGAGCAGTTCTTC
NA	TRBV13	TRBD2	TRBJ2-1	CASSNSGTSSYNEQFF	TGTGCCAGCAGCAATTCCGGGACTAGCTCCTACAATGAGCAGTTCTTC
NA	TRBV4-1	NA	TRBJ1-4	CASSLLNNEKLFF	TGCGCCAGCAGCCTCCTGAATAATGAAAAACTGTTTTTT
NA	TRBV27	NA	TRBJ2-1	CASSLSRLLYNEQFF	TGTGCCAGCAGTTTATCGCGGCTACTATACAATGAGCAGTTCTTC
NA	TRBV7-2	NA	TRBJ1-1	CASSLEGSLEAFF	TGTGCCAGCAGCTTAGAGGGGAGTTTGGAAGCTTTCTTT
NA	TRBV11-2	NA	TRBJ2-6	CASSLATGSGANVLTF	TGTGCCAGCAGCTTAGCAACAGGGTCCGGGGCCAACGTCCTGACTTTC
NA	TRBV18	TRBD2	TRBJ2-1	CASSPRAGVYNEQFF	TGTGCCAGCTCACCTAGAGCGGGGGTCTACAATGAGCAGTTCTTC
NA	TRBV5-4	NA	TRBJ1-1	CASSFRGRPGDTEAFF	TGTGCCAGCAGCTTTCGGGGACGCCCAGGGGACACTGAAGCTTTCTTT
NA	TRBV30	NA	TRBJ1-1	CAWTRDGGGTEAFF	TGTGCCTGGACGAGGGACGGCGGGGGAACTGAAGCTTTCTTT